Shown below are 5 T cell receptor beta chains from a single sample sequenced in a study of blood T cell repertoires in COVID-19. TCRdb keeps only in-frame clones here, not all; method: immunoSEQ multiplex PCR. This sample carries 30,000 to 35,000 clones, less than 85% of them seen once, and the ten largest clones take roughly 15%. The sequencing input was peripheral blood. All receptors derive from a human donor with acute or convalescent COVID-19. The donor label of this sample is uncertain.

The chain is built from TRBV19 and TRBJ1-1; weak D call: TRBD1 (5 bases). There are 14 residues in the CDR3. Trimming cost V 3 bases and J 6 bases, with 14 bases left between them. Germline CDR1 and CDR2: LNHDA and SQIVND (reference sequence). CDR3 sequence (DNA): TGTGCCAGTAGTATTATGGGCAGGGACTCTGAAGCTTTCTTT. This codes for CASSIMGRDSEAFF.

The V and J genes are TRBV4-3 and TRBJ1-2, with a possible D match to TRBD1 (6 bases). V lost 0 bases to trimming and J lost 6 bases, with 14 bases between them. Germline loops: CDR1 LGHNA, CDR2 YSLEER. The CDR3 spans 15 residues. This chain's CDR3 is CASSQDFTGSNGYTF. In nucleotides, the CDR3 is TGCGCCAGCAGCCAAGACTTTACAGGGTCGAATGGCTACACCTTC.

The chain employs TRBV5-1 and TRBJ1-1, with 10 bases that match TRBD1. The CDR3 has 14 residues. The J segment lost 1 base and the V segment lost 5 bases, leaving 2 bases of the junction unmatched. Germline V gene lookup returns CDR1 SGHRS and CDR2 YFSETQ. CDR3 protein: CASSRTGGNTEAFF. DNA of the CDR3: TGCGCCAGCAGTAGGACAGGGGGGAACACTGAAGCTTTCTTT.

This clone appeared once. V gene TRBV7-9 combines with J gene TRBJ1-2; 7 bases fit TRBD1. Losses at the gene ends were 3 bases for V and 4 bases for J; bases not matched to a gene: 5. The CDR3 is 14 amino acids. Germline CDR1 reads SEHNR; CDR2 reads FQNEAQ (reference sequence). As DNA, the CDR3 is TGTGCCAGCAGCTTGGGACAGTCACCCTATGGCTACACCTTC. Translation: CASSLGQSPYGYTF.

This chain joins TRBV19 and TRBJ2-1; the match to TRBD2 covers 9 bases. Germline-derived CDR1 and CDR2 are LNHDA and SQIVND (reference sequence). This CDR3 spans 16 amino acids. V trimming: 6 bases; J trimming: 8 bases; junction bases outside the gene matches: 14. The CDR3 nucleotides are TGTGCCAGTAGGGGGGTGGCGGGAGGGCCTATGTATGAGCAGTTCTTC. It codes for CASRGVAGGPMYEQFF.